Presented here are 12 T cell receptor beta chains from one specimen sequenced in a study of blood T cell repertoires in COVID-19. Sequencing used immunoSEQ multiplex PCR; TCRdb keeps in-frame clones, though not all of them. The profile shows about 160,000 clones, 80% to 95% of them singletons. Sequenced material: peripheral blood. These receptor sequences come from a woman aged 50 to 65 with acute or convalescent COVID-19.

The chain links TRBV6-5 to TRBJ2-2; possible D gene TRBD1, 5 bases. Germline assignment: CDR1 MNHEY and CDR2 SVGAGI. This CDR3 contains 15 residues. The V end was cut by 2 bases, the J end by 3 bases, with 10 bases between. As DNA, the CDR3 is TGTGCCAGCAGTTACGACAGTCCGGACACCGGGGAGCTGTTTTTT. Its protein is CASSYDSPDTGELFF.

The chain links TRBV19 to TRBJ1-2, with 7 bases aligning to TRBD1. Germline-derived CDR1 and CDR2 are LNHDA and SQIVND (reference sequence). The CDR3 sequence is 13 residues long. Trimming cost V 10 bases and J 1 base; bases outside gene matches: 6. The CDR3 coding sequence is TGTGCCACCGGGACAGATTTTAACTATGGCTACACCTTC. Amino acid sequence: CATGTDFNYGYTF.

This chain links TRBV28 with TRBJ1-1; D perhaps matches TRBD1 (6 bases). The germline V gene has CDR1 MDHEN and CDR2 SYDVKM. V lost 0 bases and J lost 7, with 9 bases in between. There are 13 residues in the CDR3. CDR3 DNA sequence: TGTGCCAGCAGTTTATGGGGCAGGGGTGAAGCTTTCTTT. Protein: CASSLWGRGEAFF. The full variable domain, its missing parts supplied by reference TRBV28 and TRBJ1-1, is DVKVTQSSRYLVKRTGEKVFLECVQDMDHENMFWYRQDPGLGLRLIYFSYDVKMKEKGDIPEGYSVSREKKERFSLILESASTNQTSMYLCASSLWGRGEAFFGQGTRLTVV.

This chain uses TRBV7-3 with TRBJ2-3; D ambiguous. V lost 5 bases, J lost 2 bases, and 11 bases lay in between. In germline, CDR1 is SGHTA, CDR2 FQGTGA. The CDR3 length is 14 residues. The CDR3 sequence is CASSPRSDTDTQYF. In DNA form, the CDR3 reads TGTGCCAGCAGCCCAAGGAGTGACACAGATACGCAGTATTTT.

This clone was counted once. This sequence joins TRBV5-1 and TRBJ2-4, with a tentative D call TRBD1 (5 bases). CDR1 and CDR2 from the germline V gene are SGHRS and YFSETQ. V lost 0 bases and J 0 bases, leaving 7 bases between the germline ends. This CDR3 is 15 amino acids long. The CDR3 region is CASSLGQLAKNIQYF. CDR3 bases: TGCGCCAGCAGCTTGGGACAGTTAGCCAAAAACATTCAGTACTTC.

This chain links TRBV15 with TRBJ2-3, with unresolved D. V was clipped by 1 base and J by 4 bases, with 3 bases between them. CDR3 length equals 12 residues. CDR1 and CDR2 (germline): LNHNV, YYDKDF (reference sequence). CDR3 amino acids: CATSRASDTQYF. In nucleotides, the CDR3 is TGTGCCACCAGCAGAGCATCAGATACGCAGTATTTT.

CDR3 sequence (DNA): TGTGCCAGCAGCTTAGTTGGTCGACAGGGGCAGAGCTACACCTTC. It encodes CASSLVGRQGQSYTF. V usage is TRBV13 and J usage is TRBJ1-2, with 8 bases that match TRBD1. The CDR3 totals 15 residues. Per the germline V gene, CDR1 is PRHDT and CDR2 is FYEKMQ (reference sequence). V lost 1 base to trimming and J lost 9 bases; unmatched junction nucleotides: 10.

J is TRBJ1-2 and V is TRBV19; 9 bases are a match to TRBD1. Losses at the gene ends were 6 bases for V and 6 bases for J; bases not matched to a gene: 5. CDR1 is LNHDA and CDR2 is SQIVND in the germline V gene (reference sequence). The CDR3 has 13 amino acids. CDR3 sequence (DNA): TGTGCCAGTAGGAGTGGGACAGGGAATGGCTACACCTTC. It codes for CASRSGTGNGYTF.

The chain links TRBV15 to TRBJ2-1, with TRBD1 matching 9 bases. Per the germline V gene, CDR1 is LNHNV and CDR2 is YYDKDF (reference sequence). The CDR3 totals 13 residues. Trimming cost V 6 bases and J 6 bases; bases outside gene matches: 3. CDR3 protein: CATRDRGSNEQFF. The CDR3 bases are TGTGCCACCAGAGACAGGGGGAGCAATGAGCAGTTCTTC.

The rearrangement links TRBV5-4 to TRBJ2-3; D not certain. The CDR3 has 13 amino acids. Trimming shortened V by 0 bases and J by 4 bases, and 6 bases separated the two germline ends. CDR1 and CDR2 from the germline V gene are SGHNT and YYREEE (reference sequence). The DNA for the CDR3 is TGTGCCAGCAGCTTGGCGGGTGCAGATACGCAGTATTTT. It specifies CASSLAGADTQYF.

The chain joins TRBV28 to TRBJ2-5; D is perhaps TRBD2 (5 bases). CDR3 length: 16 amino acids. Looked up from germline, CDR1 is MDHEN and CDR2 is SYDVKM. Trimming took off 6 bases at V and 4 bases at J, with 21 bases between the two ends. CDR3 residues: CASRPSLMRVGETQYF. CDR3 bases: TGTGCCAGCAGGCCTAGTCTAATGAGGGTTGGAGAGACCCAGTACTTC.

This clone was seen a single time. The genes are TRBV11-1 and TRBJ2-5; D is unresolved. This CDR3 comprises 12 residues. The ends were cut back, 4 bases at V and 6 bases at J, with 9 bases in the middle. Germline values: CDR1 SGHAT, CDR2 FQDESV (reference sequence). The CDR3: CASSSARQTQYF. For the CDR3, the DNA is TGTGCCAGCAGCTCCGCCAGGCAGACCCAGTACTTC.